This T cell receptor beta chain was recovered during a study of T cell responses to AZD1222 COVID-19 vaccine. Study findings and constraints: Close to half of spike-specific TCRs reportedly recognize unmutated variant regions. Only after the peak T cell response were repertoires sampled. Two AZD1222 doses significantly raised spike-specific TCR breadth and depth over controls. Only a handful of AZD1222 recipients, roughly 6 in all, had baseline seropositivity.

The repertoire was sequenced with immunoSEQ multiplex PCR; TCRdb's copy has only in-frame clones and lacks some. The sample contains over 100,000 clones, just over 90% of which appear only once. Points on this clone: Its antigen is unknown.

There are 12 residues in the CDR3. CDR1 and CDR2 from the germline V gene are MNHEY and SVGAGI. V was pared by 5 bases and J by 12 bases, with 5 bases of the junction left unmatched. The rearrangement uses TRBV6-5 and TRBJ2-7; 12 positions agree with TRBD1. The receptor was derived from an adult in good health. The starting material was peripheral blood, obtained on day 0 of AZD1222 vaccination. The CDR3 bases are TGTGCCAGCAGTCCCGGGACAGGGGGCTTGTACTTC. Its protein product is CASSPGTGGLYF.